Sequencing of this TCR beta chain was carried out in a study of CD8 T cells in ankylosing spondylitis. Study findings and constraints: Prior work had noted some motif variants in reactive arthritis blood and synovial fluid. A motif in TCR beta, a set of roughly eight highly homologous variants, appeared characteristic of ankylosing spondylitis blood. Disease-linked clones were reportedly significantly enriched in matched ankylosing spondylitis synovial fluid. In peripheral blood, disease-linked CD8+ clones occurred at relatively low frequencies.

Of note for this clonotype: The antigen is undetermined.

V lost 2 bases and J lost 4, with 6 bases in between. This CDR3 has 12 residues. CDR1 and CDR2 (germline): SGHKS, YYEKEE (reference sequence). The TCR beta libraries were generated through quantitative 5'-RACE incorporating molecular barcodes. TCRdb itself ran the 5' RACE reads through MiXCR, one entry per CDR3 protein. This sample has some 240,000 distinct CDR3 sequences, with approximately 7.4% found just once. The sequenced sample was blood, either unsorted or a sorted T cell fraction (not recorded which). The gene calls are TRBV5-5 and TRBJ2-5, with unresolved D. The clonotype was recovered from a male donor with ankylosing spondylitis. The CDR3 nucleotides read TGTGCCAGCAGCTTTACGGGAGAGACCCAGTACTTC. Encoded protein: CASSFTGETQYF.